Many counts were recorded for the clone carrying this TCR beta chain. Its antigen is not identified. This sample stems from a study of identical twins. Broader study findings: Surplus twin overlap in beta out-of-frame sequences was less pronounced. Fewer insertions were carried by abundant cord blood beta clonotypes, but none was seen in memory repertoires. The analysis was cross-sectional rather than longitudinal within donors. Models came in too low on out-of-frame TCR alpha sharing in monozygotic twins.

From the 5' RACE reads, TCRdb called clonotypes with MiXCR, one entry per CDR3 protein. The sample includes over 200,000 distinct CDR3 sequences, roughly a tenth of them seen just once. Germline values: CDR1 SGHTS, CDR2 YDEGEE. This CDR3 spans 15 amino acids. Trimming removed 0 bases at V and 2 bases at J, with 9 bases between. This rearrangement joins TRBV5-8 to TRBJ2-1, with D possibly being TRBD2 (6 bases). Sequencing was performed on memory (CD45RO+) T cells sorted from blood. The clonotype originates from a woman between 18 and 29 years old in good health. CDR3 coding DNA: TGTGCCAGCAGCTTGGGCGGGGCCACCTACAATGAGCAGTTCTTC. Its protein product is CASSLGGATYNEQFF.